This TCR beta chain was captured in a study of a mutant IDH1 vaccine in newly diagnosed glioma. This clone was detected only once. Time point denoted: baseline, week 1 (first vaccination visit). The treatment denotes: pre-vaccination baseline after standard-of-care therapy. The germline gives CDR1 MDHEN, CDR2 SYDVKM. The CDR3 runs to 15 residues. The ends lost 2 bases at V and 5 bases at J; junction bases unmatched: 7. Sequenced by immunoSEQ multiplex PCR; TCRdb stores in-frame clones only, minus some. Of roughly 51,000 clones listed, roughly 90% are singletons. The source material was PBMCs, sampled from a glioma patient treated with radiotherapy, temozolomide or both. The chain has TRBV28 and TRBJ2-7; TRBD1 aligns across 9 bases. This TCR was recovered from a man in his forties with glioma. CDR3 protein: CASSLAGTGTNEQYF. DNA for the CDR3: TGTGCCAGCAGTTTAGCCGGGACAGGGACCAACGAGCAGTACTTC.